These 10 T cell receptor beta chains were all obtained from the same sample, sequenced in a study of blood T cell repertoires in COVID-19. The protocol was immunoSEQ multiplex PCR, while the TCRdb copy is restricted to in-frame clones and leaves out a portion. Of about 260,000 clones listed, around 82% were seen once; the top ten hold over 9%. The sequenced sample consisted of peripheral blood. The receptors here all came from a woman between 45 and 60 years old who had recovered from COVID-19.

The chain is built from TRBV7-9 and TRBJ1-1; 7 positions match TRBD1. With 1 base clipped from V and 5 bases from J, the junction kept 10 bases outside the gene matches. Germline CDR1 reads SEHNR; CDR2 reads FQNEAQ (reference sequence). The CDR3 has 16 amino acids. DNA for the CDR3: TGTGCCAGCAGCTTAGTTGGCGGGCAGGGGGTGACTGAAGCTTTCTTT. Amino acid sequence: CASSLVGGQGVTEAFF.

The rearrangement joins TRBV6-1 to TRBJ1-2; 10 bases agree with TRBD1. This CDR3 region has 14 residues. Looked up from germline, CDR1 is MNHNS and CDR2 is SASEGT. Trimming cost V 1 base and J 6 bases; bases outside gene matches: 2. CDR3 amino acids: CASSEGDRGDGYTF. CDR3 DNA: TGTGCCAGCAGTGAAGGGGACAGGGGCGATGGCTACACCTTC.

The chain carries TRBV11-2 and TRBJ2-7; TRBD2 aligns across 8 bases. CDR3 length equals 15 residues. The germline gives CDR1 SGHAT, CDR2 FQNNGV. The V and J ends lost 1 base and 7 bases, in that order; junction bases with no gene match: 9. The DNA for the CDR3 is TGTGCCAGCAGCTTAGGTTCGGGAGGGCCCCTGGAGCAGTACTTC. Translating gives CASSLGSGGPLEQYF.

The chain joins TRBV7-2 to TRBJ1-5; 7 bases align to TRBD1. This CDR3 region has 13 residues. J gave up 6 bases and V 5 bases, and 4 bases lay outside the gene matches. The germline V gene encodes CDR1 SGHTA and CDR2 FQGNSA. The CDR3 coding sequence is TGTGCCAGCAGCCCTACAGGGGCTCAGCCCCAGCATTTT. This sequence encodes CASSPTGAQPQHF.

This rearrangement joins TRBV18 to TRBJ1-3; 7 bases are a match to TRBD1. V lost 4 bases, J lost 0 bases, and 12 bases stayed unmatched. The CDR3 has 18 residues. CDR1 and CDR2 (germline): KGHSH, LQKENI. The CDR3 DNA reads TGTGCCAGCTCACATAAGCCGACAGGGCGGGGCTCTGGAAACACCATATATTTT. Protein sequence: CASSHKPTGRGSGNTIYF.

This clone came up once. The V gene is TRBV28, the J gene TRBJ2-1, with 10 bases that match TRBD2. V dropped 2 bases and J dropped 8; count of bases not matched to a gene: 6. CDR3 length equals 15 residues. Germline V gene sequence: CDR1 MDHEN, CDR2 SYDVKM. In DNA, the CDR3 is TGTGCCAGCAGTTTACATATTCTAGCGGGAGATGAGCAGTTCTTC. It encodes CASSLHILAGDEQFF.

The CDR3 sequence: CSGGQGTPPGELFF. Here the CDR3 DNA reads TGCAGCGGTGGACAGGGGACACCCCCCGGGGAGCTGTTTTTT. The chain uses TRBV29-1 and TRBJ2-2; 9 bases line up with TRBD1. This CDR3 is 14 amino acids long. With 7 bases clipped from V and 6 bases from J, the junction kept 9 bases outside the gene matches. Germline V gene lookup returns CDR1 SQVTM and CDR2 ANQGSEA.

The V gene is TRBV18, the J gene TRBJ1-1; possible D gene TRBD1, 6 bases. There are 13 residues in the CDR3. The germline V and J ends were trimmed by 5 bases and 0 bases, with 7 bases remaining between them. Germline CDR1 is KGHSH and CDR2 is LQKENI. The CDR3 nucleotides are TGTGCCAGCTCAAGGGACATGAACACTGAAGCTTTCTTT. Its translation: CASSRDMNTEAFF.

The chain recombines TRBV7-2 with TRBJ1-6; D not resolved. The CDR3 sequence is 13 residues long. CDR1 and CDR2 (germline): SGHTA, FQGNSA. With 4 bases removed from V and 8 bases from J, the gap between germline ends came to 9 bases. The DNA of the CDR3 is TGTGCCAGCAGCTCCTCTCGGGATTCACCCCTCCACTTT. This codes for CASSSSRDSPLHF. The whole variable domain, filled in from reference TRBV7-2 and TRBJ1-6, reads GAGVSQSPSNKVTEKGKDVELRCDPISGHTALYWYRQSLGQGLEFLIYFQGNSAPDKSGLPSDRFSAERTGGSVSTLTIQRTQQEDSAVYLCASSSSRDSPLHFGNGTRLTVT.

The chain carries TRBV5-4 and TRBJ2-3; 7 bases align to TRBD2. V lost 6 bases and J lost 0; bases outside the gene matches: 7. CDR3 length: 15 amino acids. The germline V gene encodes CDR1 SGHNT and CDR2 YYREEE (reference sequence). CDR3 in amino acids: CASTLSGASTDTQYF. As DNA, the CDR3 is TGTGCCAGCACCCTGAGCGGGGCTAGCACAGATACGCAGTATTTT.